The T cell receptor (beta chain) described here comes from a study of T cells in Graves' hyperthyroidism and ophthalmopathy. Study-wide results and limits: A model built on 13 V-J features separated ophthalmopathy from stable hyperthyroidism.

Amplification of TCR beta CDR3 regions used RNA as the template. The primer set for the first-round RT-PCR of the TCR CDR3 was HTBI. TCRdb ran MiXCR on the multiplex PCR reads and lists one entry per CDR3 protein. The sample holds 450,000 to 650,000 distinct CDR3 sequences; less than 25% are singletons and the top ten take more than 25%. This clonotype appeared many times. What it binds is unknown. Germline CDR1 reads DFQATT; CDR2 reads SNEGSKA (reference sequence). Between the trimmed V and J ends, which lost 3 bases and 7 bases, there was a span of 7 bases. This CDR3 spans 11 amino acids. Hyperthyroidism of Graves' type that showed no ophthalmopathy progression within 18 months was stable.

The chain employs TRBV20-1 and TRBJ1-5; D gene unclear. The sequenced material came from blood. This TCR came from a man younger than 35 with Graves' hyperthyroidism. The DNA for the CDR3 is TGCAGTGCTAGTTCCTCGCAGCCCCAGCATTTT. Protein product: CSASSSQPQHF.